This T cell receptor beta chain stems from a study of shared clonotypes between healthy human individuals. Sequencing was performed with immunoSEQ multiplex PCR; in TCRdb, only in-frame clones are kept and a portion is missing. This table has about 510,000 clones, about four fifths appearing once. The CDR3 is 15 residues long. V was pared by 0 bases and J by 7 bases, with 16 bases between. CDR1 LGHNA and CDR2 YNFKEQ come from the germline V gene. This TCR came from a woman aged 40 to 49 in good health. Some clones in this sample may be carry-over from other donors' samples. Sequencing input: PBMCs. The rearrangement joins TRBV4-2 to TRBJ2-7; the D gene is possibly TRBD2 (6 bases). The CDR3: CASSQEISGGVEQYF. CDR3 sequence (DNA): TGTGCCAGCAGCCAAGAAATTAGCGGAGGAGTTGAGCAGTACTTC.